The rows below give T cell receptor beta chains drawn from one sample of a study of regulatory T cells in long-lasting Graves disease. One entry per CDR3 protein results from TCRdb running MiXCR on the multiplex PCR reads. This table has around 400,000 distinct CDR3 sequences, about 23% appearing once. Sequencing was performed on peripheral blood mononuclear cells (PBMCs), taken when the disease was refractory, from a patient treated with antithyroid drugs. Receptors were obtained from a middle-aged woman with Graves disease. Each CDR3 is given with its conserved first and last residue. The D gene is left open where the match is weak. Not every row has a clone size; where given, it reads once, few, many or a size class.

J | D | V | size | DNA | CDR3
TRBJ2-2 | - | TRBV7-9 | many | TGTGCCAGCAACCAAAGGACCGGGGAGCTGTTTTTT | CASNQRTGELFF
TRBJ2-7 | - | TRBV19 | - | TGTGCCAGTTCTAACTTCTACGAGCAGTACTTC | CASSNFYEQYF
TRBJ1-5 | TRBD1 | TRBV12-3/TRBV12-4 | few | TGTGCCAGCAGTCATCCCGGGACAGGCCTAAGCAATCAGCCCCAGCATTTT | CASSHPGTGLSNQPQHF
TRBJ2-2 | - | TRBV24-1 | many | TGTGCCACCAGTGATAAAACCGGGGAGCTGTTTTTT | CATSDKTGELFF
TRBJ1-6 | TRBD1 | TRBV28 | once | TGTGCCAGCAGGGACAGGGGGCGGTCACCCCTCCACTTT | CASRDRGRSPLHF
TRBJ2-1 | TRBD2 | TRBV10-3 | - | TGTGCCATCAGTGAGCAGGCTAGCGGGAGGGATCCCTACAATGAGCAGTTCTTC | CAISEQASGRDPYNEQFF
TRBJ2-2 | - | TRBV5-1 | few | TGCGCCAGCACCCCATCGGGCACCGGGGAGCTGTTTTTT | CASTPSGTGELFF
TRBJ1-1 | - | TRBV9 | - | TGTGCCAGCAGCGTAAACCCCAGGGGAACTGAAGCTTTCTTT | CASSVNPRGTEAFF
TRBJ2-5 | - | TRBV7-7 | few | TGTGCTAGCAGCTTAACGATTGGAGAGACCCAGTACTTC | CASSLTIGETQYF
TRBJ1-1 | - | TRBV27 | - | TGTGCCAGCAGTTTATCGACCAGGCCCAACACTGAAGCTTTCTTT | CASSLSTRPNTEAFF
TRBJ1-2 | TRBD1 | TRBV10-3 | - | TGTGCCACCGGGACAGGGGGCGGCTATGGCTACACCTTC | CATGTGGGYGYTF
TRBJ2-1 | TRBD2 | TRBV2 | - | TGTGCCACCGAAACACTAGCGGGAGCAAATGAGCAGTTCTTC | CATETLAGANEQFF
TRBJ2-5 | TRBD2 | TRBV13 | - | TGTGCCAGCAGCTTCCGACCGAAGACTAGCGGGAGTGCGTCCCAGTACTTC | CASSFRPKTSGSASQYF
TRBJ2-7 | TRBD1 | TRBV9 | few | TGTGCCAGCAGCGGAGGGACAGTCTCCTACGAGCAGTACTTC | CASSGGTVSYEQYF
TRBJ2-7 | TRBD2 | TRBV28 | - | TGTGCCAGCAGTACCGTTAGGACTAGCGGCACCTACGAGCAGTACTTC | CASSTVRTSGTYEQYF
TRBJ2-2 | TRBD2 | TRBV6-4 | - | TGTGCCAGCAGTGATCAAGCGGGAGGCACCGGGGAGCTGTTTTTT | CASSDQAGGTGELFF
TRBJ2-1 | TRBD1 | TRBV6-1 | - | TGTGCCAGCAGACCAAATCAGGACAGGCACCAGTTCTTC | CASRPNQDRHQFF
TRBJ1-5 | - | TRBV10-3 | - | TGTGCCATCAGTGCGCTCTGGGCGGTTGATGATCAGCCCCAGCATTTT | CAISALWAVDDQPQHF
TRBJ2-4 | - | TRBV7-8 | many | TGTGCCAGCAGCTTTCCGAGGGGGGGAAAGACCAAAAACATTCAGTACTTC | CASSFPRGGKTKNIQYF
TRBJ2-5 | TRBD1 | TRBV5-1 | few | TGCGCCAGCAGCTTGGTGGGACAGCGGACCCAGTACTTC | CASSLVGQRTQYF
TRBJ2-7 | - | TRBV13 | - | TGTGCCAGCTGCTTAGGAATAGGCGTTGACGAGCAGTACTTC | CASCLGIGVDEQYF
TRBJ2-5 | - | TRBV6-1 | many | TGTGCCAGCAGCAAGGAAGAGACCCAGTACTTC | CASSKEETQYF
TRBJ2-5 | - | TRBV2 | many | TGTGCCAGCAATGTCAGGGGGGCGGAGACCCAGTACTTC | CASNVRGAETQYF
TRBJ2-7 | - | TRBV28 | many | TGTGCCAGCAGCCCACCGGGACTTCCATACGAGCAGTACTTC | CASSPPGLPYEQYF
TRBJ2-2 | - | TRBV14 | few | TGTGCCAGCAGCCAAGGGGACCCCATGGCCACCGGGGAGCTGTTTTTT | CASSQGDPMATGELFF